These T cell receptor beta chains were read from a single sample in a study of human T cells and chemical hapten exposure. TCRdb re-derived calls from the RACE reads in MiXCR, one entry per CDR3 protein. The sample lists about 120,000 distinct CDR3 sequences, approximately 10% seen once, with more than 2% in the top ten. The source was whole blood, collected in connection with sensitization to the hapten diphenylcyclopropenone (DPC). All receptors come from a woman aged 50 to 60 with alopecia areata. Some clones in this sample may be carry-over from other donors' samples. The CDR3 runs from the conserved cysteine through the conserved F or W. A D gene is named only where the DNA matches it firmly. Rows may omit the clone size; those that give it use once, few, many or a size class.

CDR3nt: TGTGCCATCAGCGAGGGGGGTTCGCGGGATGAGCAGTTCTTC
CDR3aa: CAISEGGSRDEQFF
v_gene: TRBV10-3
len: 14
d_gene: NA
j_gene: TRBJ2-1
abundance: few

CDR3nt: TGTGCCAGCAGCTTAGATATAAGGGCAACTTTCTTT
CDR3aa: CASSLDIRATFF
v_gene: TRBV11-2
len: 12
d_gene: NA
j_gene: TRBJ1-1
abundance: few

CDR3nt: TGCAGCGTCGCTCCGGGACAGGGAGGAGAGACCCAGTACTTC
CDR3aa: CSVAPGQGGETQYF
v_gene: TRBV29-1
len: 14
d_gene: TRBD1
j_gene: TRBJ2-5
abundance: many

CDR3nt: TGCGCCAGCAGCCCGCCAGGAGGGTACAATGAGCAGTTCTTC
CDR3aa: CASSPPGGYNEQFF
v_gene: TRBV4-3
len: 14
d_gene: NA
j_gene: TRBJ2-1
abundance: NA

CDR3nt: TGTGCCAGCAGCTCACAGGGGGTGGAGGGCAATCAGCCCCAGCATTTT
CDR3aa: CASSSQGVEGNQPQHF
v_gene: TRBV7-9
len: 16
d_gene: TRBD1
j_gene: TRBJ1-5
abundance: many

CDR3nt: TGTGCCAGCAGTGTGACCGGGACAGGGTACAATGAGCAGTTCTTC
CDR3aa: CASSVTGTGYNEQFF
v_gene: TRBV6-5
len: 15
d_gene: TRBD1
j_gene: TRBJ2-1
abundance: NA

CDR3nt: TGTGCCAGCACCCTGACGGCCGCAACTAATGAAAAACTGTTTTTT
CDR3aa: CASTLTAATNEKLFF
v_gene: TRBV4-2
len: 15
d_gene: NA
j_gene: TRBJ1-4
abundance: few

CDR3nt: TGTGCCAGCTCACCCCCAGAGAACACCGGGGAGCTGTTTTTT
CDR3aa: CASSPPENTGELFF
v_gene: TRBV18
len: 14
d_gene: NA
j_gene: TRBJ2-2
abundance: NA

CDR3nt: TGCGCCAGCAGCCCCCGGAGGCTTAATGAAAAACTGTTTTTT
CDR3aa: CASSPRRLNEKLFF
v_gene: TRBV5-1
len: 14
d_gene: NA
j_gene: TRBJ1-4
abundance: many

CDR3nt: TGTGCCAGCAGCTTTCGCAAGGAGAACACTGAAGCTTTCTTT
CDR3aa: CASSFRKENTEAFF
v_gene: TRBV3-1
len: 14
d_gene: NA
j_gene: TRBJ1-1
abundance: few

CDR3nt: TGTGCCAGCAGCTCCCGGGCCGACTCCTACAATGAGCAGTTCTTC
CDR3aa: CASSSRADSYNEQFF
v_gene: TRBV13
len: 15
d_gene: NA
j_gene: TRBJ2-1
abundance: NA

CDR3nt: TGCAGCGTTGACCGGCCTAGCGAGGGCACAGATACGCAGTATTTT
CDR3aa: CSVDRPSEGTDTQYF
v_gene: TRBV29-1
len: 15
d_gene: NA
j_gene: TRBJ2-3
abundance: many

CDR3nt: TGTGCCAGCAGCTTAAGCGCAGGATTACGTTCACCCCTCCACTTT
CDR3aa: CASSLSAGLRSPLHF
v_gene: TRBV7-2
len: 15
d_gene: NA
j_gene: TRBJ1-6
abundance: few

CDR3nt: TGTGCCAGCAGTGTAGTAGCCAAAAACATTCAGTACTTC
CDR3aa: CASSVVAKNIQYF
v_gene: TRBV6-1
len: 13
d_gene: NA
j_gene: TRBJ2-4
abundance: few

CDR3nt: TGCGCCAGCAGCCAAGATTGGGACAGCTATGGCTACACCTTC
CDR3aa: CASSQDWDSYGYTF
v_gene: TRBV4-3
len: 14
d_gene: TRBD1
j_gene: TRBJ1-2
abundance: few

CDR3nt: TGTGCCTGGGCGGGGACAAACACAGATACGCAGTATTTT
CDR3aa: CAWAGTNTDTQYF
v_gene: TRBV30
len: 13
d_gene: NA
j_gene: TRBJ2-3
abundance: NA

CDR3nt: TGTGCCAGCAGCCTAGGGGGCTTCGATAGCAATCAGCCCCAGCATTTT
CDR3aa: CASSLGGFDSNQPQHF
v_gene: TRBV3-1
len: 16
d_gene: TRBD1
j_gene: TRBJ1-5
abundance: few

CDR3nt: TGTGCCAGCAGCTTAGGAACGGACCTGGATTCACCCCTCCACTTT
CDR3aa: CASSLGTDLDSPLHF
v_gene: TRBV13
len: 15
d_gene: NA
j_gene: TRBJ1-6
abundance: NA

CDR3nt: TGTGCCAGCAGCCTAGGGGAGTCAGATACGCAGTATTTT
CDR3aa: CASSLGESDTQYF
v_gene: TRBV7-8
len: 13
d_gene: NA
j_gene: TRBJ2-3
abundance: few

CDR3nt: TGTGCCAGCAGTTTACGGGTCGGCATGGGGTATGGCTACACCTTC
CDR3aa: CASSLRVGMGYGYTF
v_gene: TRBV28
len: 15
d_gene: NA
j_gene: TRBJ1-2
abundance: NA

CDR3nt: TGTGCCAGCAGTTACAGAGAGGGTTGGAACGAGCAGTACTTC
CDR3aa: CASSYREGWNEQYF
v_gene: TRBV6-5
len: 14
d_gene: NA
j_gene: TRBJ2-7
abundance: NA

CDR3nt: TGCGCCACAGGGGAGTCCACTGAAGCTTTCTTT
CDR3aa: CATGESTEAFF
v_gene: TRBV4-1
len: 11
d_gene: NA
j_gene: TRBJ1-1
abundance: few

CDR3nt: TGTGCCAGCAGCCGCCTGATTTCAGATACGCAGTATTTT
CDR3aa: CASSRLISDTQYF
v_gene: TRBV7-6
len: 13
d_gene: NA
j_gene: TRBJ2-3
abundance: few

CDR3nt: TGTGCCAGCAGCCAAGCGGGGGCCGCCACAGATACGCAGTATTTT
CDR3aa: CASSQAGAATDTQYF
v_gene: TRBV7-8
len: 15
d_gene: TRBD2
j_gene: TRBJ2-3
abundance: few

CDR3nt: TGTGCCAGCAGTTTACGGTCCTACAATGAGCAGTTCTTC
CDR3aa: CASSLRSYNEQFF
v_gene: TRBV12-3/TRBV12-4
len: 13
d_gene: NA
j_gene: TRBJ2-1
abundance: few

CDR3nt: TGCAGTGCTAGAGTAGGAGCTTTACCTAACTATGGCTACACCTTC
CDR3aa: CSARVGALPNYGYTF
v_gene: TRBV20-1
len: 15
d_gene: NA
j_gene: TRBJ1-2
abundance: few

CDR3nt: TGTGCCAGCAGCCAAGAATTAGGAGACAGGGACTCACCCCTCCACTTT
CDR3aa: CASSQELGDRDSPLHF
v_gene: TRBV4-2
len: 16
d_gene: TRBD1
j_gene: TRBJ1-6
abundance: NA

CDR3nt: TGCGCCAGCAGCCTCACCGGGACAGCCTTAGACAAGCCCCAGCATTTT
CDR3aa: CASSLTGTALDKPQHF
v_gene: TRBV5-1
len: 16
d_gene: TRBD1
j_gene: TRBJ1-5
abundance: NA

CDR3nt: TGTGCCAGCAGCCAATTCATAGGGGCCGAGCAGTACTTC
CDR3aa: CASSQFIGAEQYF
v_gene: TRBV3-1
len: 13
d_gene: NA
j_gene: TRBJ2-7
abundance: few

CDR3nt: TGTGCCAGCAGCAGCGGGACAGGGACGGGGGGTAGCACAGATACGCAGTATTTT
CDR3aa: CASSSGTGTGGSTDTQYF
v_gene: TRBV12-3/TRBV12-4
len: 18
d_gene: TRBD1
j_gene: TRBJ2-3
abundance: NA

CDR3nt: TGCGCCAGCAGCCTTGACAGGGTAGTTAACACTGAAGCTTTCTTT
CDR3aa: CASSLDRVVNTEAFF
v_gene: TRBV5-1
len: 15
d_gene: TRBD1
j_gene: TRBJ1-1
abundance: few

CDR3nt: TGTGCCAGCTTTGGAGGAAACACCATATATTTT
CDR3aa: CASFGGNTIYF
v_gene: TRBV6-5
len: 11
d_gene: NA
j_gene: TRBJ1-3
abundance: NA

CDR3nt: TGTGCCAGCAGTTTTCCGGGACTAGCGGGGGGGCCAGATACGCAGTATTTT
CDR3aa: CASSFPGLAGGPDTQYF
v_gene: TRBV7-2
len: 17
d_gene: TRBD2
j_gene: TRBJ2-3
abundance: few